This entry features one T cell receptor beta chain sequence. What it recognizes is unknown. CDR3 length equals 17 residues. The V gene lost 5 bases and the J gene lost 1 base, with 18 bases spanning the gap. CDR1 is SGHTA, CDR2 FQGTGA, per germline. TCRdb keeps only in-frame clones here, not all; method: immunoSEQ multiplex PCR. The sample shows 150,000 to 180,000 clones, roughly nine tenths of them seen only once. These data originate in a study of T cell responses to AZD1222 COVID-19 vaccine. Study results and limitations: Two doses of AZD1222 preceded a rise in Spike-specific TCR breadth and depth. Dominant CD4 TCR responses targeted spike regions 160-218 and 743-854. The donor group comprised mostly white British people and more females; the analysis possibly underestimated clonal diversity.

The sequencing used peripheral blood, collected on day 0 of AZD1222 vaccination. This chain links TRBV7-3 with TRBJ1-3; TRBD1 might be the D (6 bases). The TCR originated in an adult in good health. This CDR3 is CASSPLGAAGSGNTIYF. Written as DNA, the CDR3 is TGTGCCAGCAGCCCGCTGGGGGCGGCAGGTTCTGGAAACACCATATATTTT.